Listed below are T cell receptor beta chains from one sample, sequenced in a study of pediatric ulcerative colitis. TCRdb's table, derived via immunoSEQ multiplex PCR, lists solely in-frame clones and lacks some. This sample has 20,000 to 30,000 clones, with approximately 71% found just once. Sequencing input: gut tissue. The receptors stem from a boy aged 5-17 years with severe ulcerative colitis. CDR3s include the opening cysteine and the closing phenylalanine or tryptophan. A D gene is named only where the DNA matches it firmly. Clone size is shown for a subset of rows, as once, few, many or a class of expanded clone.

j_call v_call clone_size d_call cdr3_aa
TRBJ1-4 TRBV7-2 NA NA CASSRGQSTNEKLFF
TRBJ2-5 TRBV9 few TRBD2 CASSPLAGGETQYF
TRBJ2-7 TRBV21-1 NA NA CASSKVILYEQYF
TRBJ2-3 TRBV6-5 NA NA CASSSPGRPDTQYF
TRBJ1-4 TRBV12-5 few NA CASGNEKLFF
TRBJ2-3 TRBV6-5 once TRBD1 CASSSPRTGTDTQYF
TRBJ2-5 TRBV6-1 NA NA CASSEYETQYF
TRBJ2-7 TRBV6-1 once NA CASRAREQYF
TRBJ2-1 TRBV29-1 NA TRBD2 CSVHPTSGFYNEQFF
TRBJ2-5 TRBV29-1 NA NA CSVFWETQYF
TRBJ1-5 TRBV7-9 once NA CASSLAGSNQPQHF
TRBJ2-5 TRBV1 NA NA CTSPTSGSEPTISKETQYF
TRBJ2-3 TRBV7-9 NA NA CASSSDLGRRDTQYF
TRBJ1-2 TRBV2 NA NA CASSQMWGNYGYTF
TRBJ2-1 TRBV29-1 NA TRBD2 CSVEIAGEVPYNEQFF
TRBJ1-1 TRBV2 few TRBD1 CASRVRDRQVLAEAFF
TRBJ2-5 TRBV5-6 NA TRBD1 CASSVGQSQETQYF
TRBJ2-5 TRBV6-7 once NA CASSQGTNYQETQYF
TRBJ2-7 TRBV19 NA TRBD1 CASSPQWDRGYEQYF
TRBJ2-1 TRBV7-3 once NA CASSLSSAVSYNEQFF
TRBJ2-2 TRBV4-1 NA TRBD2 CASSQGGGGSFAGELFF
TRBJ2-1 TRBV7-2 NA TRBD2 CASSSGTTYNEQFF
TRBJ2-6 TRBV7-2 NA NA CASSLVKNSGANVLTF
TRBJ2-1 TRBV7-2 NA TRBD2 CASSLAVTSDNEQFF
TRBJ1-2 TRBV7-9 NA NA CASSLTANYGYTF
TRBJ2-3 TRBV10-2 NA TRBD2 CASSATSGRTDTQYF
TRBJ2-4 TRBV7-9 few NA CASARSVEGIQYF
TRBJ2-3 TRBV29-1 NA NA CSVDPEGDTQYF
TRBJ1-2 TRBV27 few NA CASSFLAEYGYTF
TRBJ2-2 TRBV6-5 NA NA CASTTGSGELFF
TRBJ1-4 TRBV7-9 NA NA CASSYGGAGSAANEKLFF
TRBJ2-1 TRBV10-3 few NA CAISEGVNNEQFF
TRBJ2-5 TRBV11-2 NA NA CASSRGPGRRGETQYF
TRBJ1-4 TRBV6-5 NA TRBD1 CASSGQGGEKLFF
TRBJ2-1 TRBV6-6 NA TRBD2 CASSYIAGDWNEQFF
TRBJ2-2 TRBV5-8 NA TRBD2 CAVRLALNTGELFF
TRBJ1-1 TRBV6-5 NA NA CASRPGGGQNTEAFF
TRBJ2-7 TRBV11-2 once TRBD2 CASSSPGLEVFEQYF
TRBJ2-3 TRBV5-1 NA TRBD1 CASSLGVGAGGARDTQYF
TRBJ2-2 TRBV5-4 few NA CASSVDVTGIAGELFF
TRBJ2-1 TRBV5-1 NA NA CASSLEGSGGYNEQFF
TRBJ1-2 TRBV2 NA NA CASSEGQANYGYTF
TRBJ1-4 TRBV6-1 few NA CASSELAGGVTNEKLFF
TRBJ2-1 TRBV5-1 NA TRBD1 CATSRDRADNEQFF
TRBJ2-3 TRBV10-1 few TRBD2 CASSESTAGGPRDTQYF
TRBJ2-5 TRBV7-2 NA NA CASSSELGRETQYF
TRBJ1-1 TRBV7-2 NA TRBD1 CASSPRQGGTEAFF
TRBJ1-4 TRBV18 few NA CASSPSQLTNEKLFF